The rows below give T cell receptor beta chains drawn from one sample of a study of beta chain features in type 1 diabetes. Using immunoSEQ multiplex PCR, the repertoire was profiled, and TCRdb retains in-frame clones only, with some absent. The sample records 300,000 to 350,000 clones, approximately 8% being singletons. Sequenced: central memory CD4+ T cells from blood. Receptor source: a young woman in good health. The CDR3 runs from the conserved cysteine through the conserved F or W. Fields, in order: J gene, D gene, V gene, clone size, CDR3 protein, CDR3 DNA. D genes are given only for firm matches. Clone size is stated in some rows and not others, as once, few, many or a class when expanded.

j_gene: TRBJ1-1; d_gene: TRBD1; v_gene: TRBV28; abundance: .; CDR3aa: CASRTTGTAEAFF; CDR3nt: TGTGCCAGCAGAACGACAGGGACTGCTGAAGCTTTCTTT
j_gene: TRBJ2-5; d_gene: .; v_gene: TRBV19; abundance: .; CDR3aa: CASSIDGGTQYF; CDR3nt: TGTGCCAGTAGTATAGATGGGGGGACCCAGTACTTC
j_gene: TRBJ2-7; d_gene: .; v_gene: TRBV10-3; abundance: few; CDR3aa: CAISARVDYEQYF; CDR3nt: TGTGCCATCAGTGCTAGGGTCGACTACGAGCAGTACTTC
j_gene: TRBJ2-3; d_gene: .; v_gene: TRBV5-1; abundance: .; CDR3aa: CASSLQGPRADTQYF; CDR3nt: TGCGCCAGCAGCTTGCAAGGCCCCAGGGCAGATACGCAGTATTTT
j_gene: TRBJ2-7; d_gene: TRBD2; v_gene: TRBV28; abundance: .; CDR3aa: CASSLGSSGRHEQYF; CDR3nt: TGTGCCAGCAGTTTAGGTAGTAGCGGGAGGCACGAGCAGTACTTC
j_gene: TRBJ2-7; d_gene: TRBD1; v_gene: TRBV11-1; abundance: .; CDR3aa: CASSSRQGGAYEQYF; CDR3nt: TGTGCCAGCAGCTCACGACAGGGTGGCGCCTACGAGCAGTACTTC
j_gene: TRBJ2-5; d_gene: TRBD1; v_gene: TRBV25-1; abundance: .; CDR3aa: CASSPGTGLAETQYF; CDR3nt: TGTGCCAGCAGCCCCGGGACAGGGCTCGCAGAGACCCAGTACTTC
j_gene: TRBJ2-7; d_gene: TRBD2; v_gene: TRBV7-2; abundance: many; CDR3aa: CASSLGRGKTHEQYF; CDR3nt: TGTGCCAGCAGCTTAGGGCGGGGGAAAACCCACGAGCAGTACTTC
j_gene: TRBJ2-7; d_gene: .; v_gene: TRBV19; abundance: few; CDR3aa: CASSLQPTYEQYF; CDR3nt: TGTGCCAGTAGTCTACAGCCGACCTACGAGCAGTACTTC
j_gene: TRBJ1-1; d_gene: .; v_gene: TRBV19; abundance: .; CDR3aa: CASSKVMNTEAFF; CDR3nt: TGTGCCAGTAGTAAGGTCATGAACACTGAAGCTTTCTTT
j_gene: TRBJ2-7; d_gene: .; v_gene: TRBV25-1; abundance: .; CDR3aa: CASSERGRTGEQYF; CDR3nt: TGTGCCAGCAGTGAGAGGGGGAGGACTGGCGAGCAGTACTTC
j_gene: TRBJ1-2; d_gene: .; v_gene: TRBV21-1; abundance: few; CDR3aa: CASSRDGKGQGYTF; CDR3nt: TGTGCCAGCAGCAGGGACGGGAAAGGGCAGGGCTACACCTTC
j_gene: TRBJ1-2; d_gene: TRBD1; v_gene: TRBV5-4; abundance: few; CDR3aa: CASSAGTGSIVGGYTF; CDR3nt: TGTGCCAGCAGTGCCGGGACAGGATCCATCGTGGGTGGCTACACCTTC
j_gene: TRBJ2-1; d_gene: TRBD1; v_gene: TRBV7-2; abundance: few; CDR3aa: CASSSGTGISYNEQFF; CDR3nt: TGTGCCAGCAGCTCCGGGACAGGGATCTCCTACAATGAGCAGTTCTTC
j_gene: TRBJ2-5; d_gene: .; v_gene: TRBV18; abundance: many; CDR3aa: CASSRTAGTETQYF; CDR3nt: TGTGCCAGCTCACGGACCGCCGGGACAGAGACCCAGTACTTC
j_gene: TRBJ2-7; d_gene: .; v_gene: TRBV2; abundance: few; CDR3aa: CASSAETNYEQYF; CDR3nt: TGTGCCAGCAGTGCCGAGACGAACTACGAGCAGTACTTC
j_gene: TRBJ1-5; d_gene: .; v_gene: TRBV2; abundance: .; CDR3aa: CASSEGEDQPQHF; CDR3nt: TGTGCCAGCAGTGAGGGGGAGGATCAGCCCCAGCATTTT
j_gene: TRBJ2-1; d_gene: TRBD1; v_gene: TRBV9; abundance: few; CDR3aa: CASSLRDRGGHNEQFF; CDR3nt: TGTGCCAGCAGCCTAAGGGACAGGGGGGGCCACAATGAGCAGTTCTTC
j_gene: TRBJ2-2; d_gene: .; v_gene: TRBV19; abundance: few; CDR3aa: CASSDFFGGPNTGELFF; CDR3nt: TGTGCCAGTAGTGACTTCTTCGGGGGCCCGAACACCGGGGAGCTGTTTTTT
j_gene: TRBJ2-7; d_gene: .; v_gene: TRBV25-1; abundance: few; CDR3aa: CASSEYPPIREYEQYF; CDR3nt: TGTGCCAGCAGTGAATATCCCCCAATCCGGGAATACGAGCAGTACTTC